This T cell receptor beta chain was retrieved from a study of PD-1 blockade in classical Hodgkin lymphoma. Indicated time point: newly diagnosed, previously untreated cHL patient sample. CD8+ T cells were isolated from thawed PBMCs by magnetic negative selection. The germline gives CDR1 MGHRA, CDR2 YSYEKL. Trimming shortened V by 2 bases and J by 6 bases, and 12 bases separated the two germline ends. The CDR3 consists of 14 residues. Data came from immunoSEQ multiplex PCR; TCRdb stores just in-frame clones and leaves some out. The sample carries 11,000 to 15,000 clones, roughly nine tenths recorded once.

The material sequenced was CD8+ T cells from blood. This sequence originates from a human donor with classical Hodgkin lymphoma. The chain employs TRBV4-1 and TRBJ2-3; D not resolved. Here the CDR3 reads CASSQKNGFDTQYF. The CDR3 DNA reads TGCGCCAGCAGCCAAAAAAACGGGTTCGATACGCAGTATTTT.